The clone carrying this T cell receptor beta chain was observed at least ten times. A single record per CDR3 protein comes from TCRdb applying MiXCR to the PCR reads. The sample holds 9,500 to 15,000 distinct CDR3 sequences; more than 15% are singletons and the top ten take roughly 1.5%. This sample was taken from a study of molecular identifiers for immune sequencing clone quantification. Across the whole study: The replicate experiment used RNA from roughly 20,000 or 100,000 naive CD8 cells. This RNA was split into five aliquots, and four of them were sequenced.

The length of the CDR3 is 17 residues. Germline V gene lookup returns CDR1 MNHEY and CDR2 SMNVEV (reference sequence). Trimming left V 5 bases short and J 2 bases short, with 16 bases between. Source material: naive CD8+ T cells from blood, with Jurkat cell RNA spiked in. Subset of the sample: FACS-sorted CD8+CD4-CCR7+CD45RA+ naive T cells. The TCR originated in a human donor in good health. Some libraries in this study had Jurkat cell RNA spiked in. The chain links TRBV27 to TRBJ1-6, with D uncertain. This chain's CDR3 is CASSTFIGQTYNSPLHF. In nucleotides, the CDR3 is TGTGCCAGCAGTACATTCATTGGGCAGACCTATAATTCACCCCTCCACTTT.